This TCR beta chain is from a study of neurological immune-mediated disorders (dated by TCRdb to between 2018 and 2021). Looking at the study overall: Peripheral blood TCR-beta repertoires from HTLV-I-associated myelopathy (HAM/TSP) patients, multiple sclerosis patients and healthy controls were compared by UMI-based sequencing. The 95 to 120 TCR-beta libraries covered PBMC samples along with longitudinal samples, technical triplicates, and paired sorted CD4+ and CD8+ T-cell subsets. Technical triplicate libraries were sequenced so that the variability in frequency of each individual clone could be precisely calculated. The cohort comprised roughly 70 subjects: 15 or so HAM/TSP patients, around 34 multiple sclerosis patients and around 20 healthy controls. Paper-wide results and their limitations: TCR clonal expansion was highest in HAM/TSP patients and lowest in MS patients, with MS patients falling below even healthy controls. Expanded clones from different subjects shared no identical CDR3 amino acid sequences, which suggests that TCR-beta repertoires were private in all groups.

Deletion took 5 bases off V and 5 bases off J, with a span of 21 bases between the germline ends. The germline V gene (reference sequence) specifies SEHNR as CDR1 and FQNEAQ as CDR2. The CDR3 measures 16 amino acids from cysteine to phenylalanine. Just the 48-base CDR3 DNA is kept, in frame starting at base 1. cDNA was synthesized by template-switch 5'RACE using a primer with a 10-nucleotide random unique molecular identifier that tagged each TCR transcript. Every sequencing run yielded over 170 million TCR-beta sequences covering 15-18 subjects. The RNeasy kit was used to extract total RNA. TCR-beta VDJ regions were amplified with primers for the TCR constant region and the 5'RACE anchor, using the KAPA Real-time Library Amplification kit. Sample indexes and Illumina adaptors were added in a first PCR, and a second PCR then increased library yield. The roughly 650 bp TCR product was size-selected on a 2% E-gel SizeSelection system after Ampure bead purification. Before pooling, libraries had their quality checked on a Bioanalyzer, their concentration measured with Qubit, and their quantity determined with the Kapa Library Quantification kit. Libraries were sequenced paired-end 2 x 150 bp on an Illumina HiSeq 2500. To increase sequence diversity, roughly 23-30% phiX was spiked into each library pool. Turning to the authors' computational methods: Quality-filtered reads were processed with the UMI-based MiGEC pipeline, and over 75% of raw TCR sequences were removed by the MiGEC pipeline during error correction. IMGT germline references were used for aligning VDJ genes, and each clonotype was defined as a unique CDR3 amino acid sequence together with its V-J genes. Clonal expansion, Shannon diversity, and CDR3 relatedness (CalcPairwiseDistances, ClusterSamples) were evaluated with VDJtools, and phylogenetic trees were built with CLCbio workbench. Expanded clones were defined as having at least 8 unique UMIs, based on coefficient-of-variation modelling across technical triplicates. The public reads were reanalyzed by TCRdb: fastp trimming at Q25, MiXCR alignment, in-frame beta chains only. Each CDR3 protein appears once, grouped with its most common genes and DNA. The V and J calls come from TCRdb's annotation, not from the publication. Across this sample there are approximately 23,000 distinct CDR3 sequences, with roughly an eighth seen only once. The biggest ten clones account for around 5% of the sample.

There are many counts of this clonotype. Its antigen is unknown. Per-base qualities were not stored, and no clone one base away is much larger. Per the publication, the time point label means: technical triplicate 1. TCR libraries for sorted subsets were made from 1 million sorted CD4+ or CD8+ T cells. Peripheral blood was subjected to Ficoll-Hypaque density gradient centrifugation to isolate PBMCs, which were then cryopreserved in liquid nitrogen. The study also sequenced paired sorted CD4+ and CD8+ subsets from healthy controls, HAM/TSP patients and MS patients. The sequencing input was CD4+ T cells from blood. The receptor's source is a female donor with HTLV-1-associated myelopathy (HAM/TSP). The sequence joins TRBV7-9 to TRBJ2-5; no D gene can be assigned with confidence. The CDR3 protein: CASSTRGLVEGETQYF. The nucleotides are TGTGCCAGCAGCACGAGAGGTCTAGTGGAAGGGGAGACCCAGTACTTC.